Listed below are T cell receptor beta chains from one sample, sequenced in a study of T cells in Graves' hyperthyroidism and ophthalmopathy. TCRdb re-analysed the multiplex PCR reads in MiXCR, keeping a single row per CDR3 protein. The sample includes over 500,000 distinct CDR3 sequences, roughly a sixth seen only once; the top ten take about 16%. The sample consisted of blood. All receptors come from a woman aged 18-35 years with Graves' ophthalmopathy. CDR3s include the opening cysteine and the closing phenylalanine or tryptophan. Fields, in order: V gene, D gene, clone size, J gene, CDR3 protein, CDR3 DNA. The D gene is left open where the match is weak. Some rows have no size entry. The others give once, few or many, or a class for an expanded clone.

v_call: TRBV20-1; d_call: .; clone_size: .; j_call: TRBJ1-4; cdr3_aa: CSALPDRLTNEKLFF; cdr3_nt: TGCAGTGCCCTTCCAGACAGGTTGACTAATGAAAAACTGTTTTTT
v_call: TRBV19; d_call: TRBD1; clone_size: .; j_call: TRBJ1-1; cdr3_aa: CASSIAFRTGVNTEAFF; cdr3_nt: TGTGCCAGTAGTATAGCATTTCGGACAGGCGTGAACACTGAAGCTTTCTTT
v_call: TRBV6-1; d_call: .; clone_size: many; j_call: TRBJ1-1; cdr3_aa: CASRGLLNTEAFF; cdr3_nt: TGTGCCAGCAGGGGACTGTTGAACACTGAAGCTTTCTTT
v_call: TRBV20-1; d_call: .; clone_size: .; j_call: TRBJ1-2; cdr3_aa: CSASLRDTNYGYTF; cdr3_nt: TGCAGTGCTAGTCTCCGGGACACTAACTATGGCTACACCTTC
v_call: TRBV27; d_call: .; clone_size: .; j_call: TRBJ1-4; cdr3_aa: CASSHTDNEKLFF; cdr3_nt: TGTGCCAGCAGTCACACGGATAATGAAAAACTGTTTTTT
v_call: TRBV13; d_call: .; clone_size: .; j_call: TRBJ1-2; cdr3_aa: CASSPGLEEGYTF; cdr3_nt: TGTGCCAGCAGCCCTGGCCTCGAGGAAGGCTACACCTTC
v_call: TRBV5-6; d_call: TRBD1; clone_size: .; j_call: TRBJ1-2; cdr3_aa: CAGSLAAGQGSLFRGYTF; cdr3_nt: TGTGCCGGCAGCTTGGCCGCGGGACAGGGCTCTCTTTTTCGTGGCTACACCTTC
v_call: TRBV7-9; d_call: .; clone_size: many; j_call: TRBJ2-7; cdr3_aa: CASTSPGGNEQYF; cdr3_nt: TGTGCCAGCACCTCACCCGGGGGAAACGAGCAGTACTTC
v_call: TRBV7-9; d_call: .; clone_size: many; j_call: TRBJ2-3; cdr3_aa: CASSLGSHGGTDTQYF; cdr3_nt: TGTGCCAGCAGCTTAGGCTCACACGGAGGCACAGATACGCAGTATTTT
v_call: TRBV12-3/TRBV12-4; d_call: .; clone_size: many; j_call: TRBJ1-5; cdr3_aa: CASSFGRDHQPQHF; cdr3_nt: TGTGCCAGCAGTTTCGGCAGGGATCATCAGCCCCAGCATTTT
v_call: TRBV6-1; d_call: .; clone_size: many; j_call: TRBJ1-1; cdr3_aa: CASSHVDTEAFF; cdr3_nt: TGTGCCAGCAGTCACGTAGACACTGAAGCTTTCTTT
v_call: TRBV6-8; d_call: TRBD1; clone_size: few; j_call: TRBJ2-1; cdr3_aa: CASSYRTGAMSEQFF; cdr3_nt: TGTGCCAGCAGTTACAGGACAGGGGCAATGAGTGAGCAGTTCTTC
v_call: TRBV29-1; d_call: .; clone_size: few; j_call: TRBJ1-2; cdr3_aa: CSVEDEGVGYTF; cdr3_nt: TGCAGCGTTGAAGACGAGGGGGTCGGCTACACCTTC
v_call: TRBV27; d_call: .; clone_size: many; j_call: TRBJ2-7; cdr3_aa: CASSLLGDEQYF; cdr3_nt: TGTGCCAGCAGTTTATTAGGGGATGAGCAGTACTTC
v_call: TRBV7-9; d_call: .; clone_size: .; j_call: TRBJ2-2; cdr3_aa: CASSVAPGEGTGELFF; cdr3_nt: TGTGCCAGCAGCGTTGCGCCCGGCGAGGGGACCGGGGAGCTGTTTTTT
v_call: TRBV28; d_call: TRBD1; clone_size: many; j_call: TRBJ1-2; cdr3_aa: CASSPATGGNYGYTF; cdr3_nt: TGTGCCAGCAGTCCCGCGACAGGGGGCAACTATGGCTACACCTTC
v_call: TRBV20-1; d_call: TRBD1; clone_size: many; j_call: TRBJ1-6; cdr3_aa: CSAKPHGTDHSPLHF; cdr3_nt: TGCAGTGCTAAACCTCACGGGACAGATCATTCACCCCTCCACTTT
v_call: TRBV29-1; d_call: .; clone_size: .; j_call: TRBJ2-1; cdr3_aa: CSASLGREQFF; cdr3_nt: TGCAGCGCCTCACTTGGCCGGGAGCAGTTCTTC
v_call: TRBV30; d_call: .; clone_size: many; j_call: TRBJ1-5; cdr3_aa: CAWSESGLINQPQHF; cdr3_nt: TGTGCCTGGAGTGAATCCGGACTTATCAATCAGCCCCAGCATTTT
v_call: TRBV19; d_call: .; clone_size: .; j_call: TRBJ2-7; cdr3_aa: CASSPRGDSGYEQYF; cdr3_nt: TGTGCCAGTAGCCCAAGGGGGGACAGCGGCTACGAGCAGTACTTC
v_call: TRBV12-3/TRBV12-4; d_call: .; clone_size: .; j_call: TRBJ1-1; cdr3_aa: CASTKGTEAFF; cdr3_nt: TGTGCCAGCACTAAGGGGACTGAAGCTTTCTTT
v_call: TRBV20-1; d_call: .; clone_size: many; j_call: TRBJ1-6; cdr3_aa: CSARDHGGSSPLHF; cdr3_nt: TGCAGTGCTAGAGATCACGGGGGATCTTCACCCCTCCACTTT
v_call: TRBV9; d_call: .; clone_size: few; j_call: TRBJ1-1; cdr3_aa: CASSVGQEFTEAFF; cdr3_nt: TGTGCCAGCAGCGTAGGGCAGGAGTTCACTGAAGCTTTCTTT
v_call: TRBV4-2; d_call: TRBD2; clone_size: few; j_call: TRBJ2-7; cdr3_aa: CASSLTSGRARDEQYF; cdr3_nt: TGTGCCAGCAGCCTGACTAGCGGGAGGGCCAGGGACGAGCAGTACTTC
v_call: TRBV7-2; d_call: .; clone_size: many; j_call: TRBJ2-1; cdr3_aa: CASSLRGWGQNEQFF; cdr3_nt: TGTGCCAGCAGCTTAAGAGGGTGGGGGCAAAATGAGCAGTTCTTC
v_call: TRBV19; d_call: .; clone_size: few; j_call: TRBJ1-4; cdr3_aa: CASSPQREANEKLFF; cdr3_nt: TGTGCCAGTAGTCCCCAAAGGGAAGCTAATGAAAAACTGTTTTTT
v_call: TRBV11-1; d_call: TRBD2; clone_size: many; j_call: TRBJ2-1; cdr3_aa: CASSRREGVQREQFF; cdr3_nt: TGTGCCAGCAGCCGGCGGGAGGGGGTCCAGAGGGAGCAGTTCTTC
v_call: TRBV20-1; d_call: TRBD1; clone_size: .; j_call: TRBJ2-5; cdr3_aa: CSARDDMGTGKNQETQYF; cdr3_nt: TGCAGTGCTAGAGATGATATGGGGACAGGGAAAAACCAAGAGACCCAGTACTTC
v_call: TRBV6-1; d_call: TRBD1; clone_size: few; j_call: TRBJ2-7; cdr3_aa: CASSENQGVYEQYF; cdr3_nt: TGTGCCAGCAGTGAAAATCAGGGGGTCTACGAGCAGTACTTC
v_call: TRBV28; d_call: TRBD1; clone_size: many; j_call: TRBJ1-5; cdr3_aa: CAGGGQGYQPQHF; cdr3_nt: TGTGCCGGAGGGGGACAGGGGTATCAGCCCCAGCATTTT
v_call: TRBV13; d_call: .; clone_size: .; j_call: TRBJ2-2; cdr3_aa: CASSLFPGDTGELFF; cdr3_nt: TGTGCCAGCAGCTTATTCCCAGGGGACACCGGGGAGCTGTTTTTT
v_call: TRBV12-3/TRBV12-4; d_call: .; clone_size: many; j_call: TRBJ2-4; cdr3_aa: CASSSTAKNIQYF; cdr3_nt: TGTGCCAGCAGCTCAACGGCGAAAAACATTCAGTACTTC
v_call: TRBV7-9; d_call: TRBD1; clone_size: .; j_call: TRBJ2-1; cdr3_aa: CASSQNRDRGYNEQFF; cdr3_nt: TGTGCCAGCAGCCAAAACCGGGACAGGGGATACAATGAGCAGTTCTTC
v_call: TRBV5-5; d_call: TRBD1; clone_size: many; j_call: TRBJ2-2; cdr3_aa: CASSQSGQGRTGELFF; cdr3_nt: TGTGCCAGCAGCCAATCAGGACAGGGACGCACCGGGGAGCTGTTTTTT
v_call: TRBV28; d_call: .; clone_size: many; j_call: TRBJ1-4; cdr3_aa: CASSIDEKLFF; cdr3_nt: TGTGCCAGCAGTATCGACGAAAAACTGTTTTTT
v_call: TRBV11-3; d_call: .; clone_size: few; j_call: TRBJ2-3; cdr3_aa: CASSPHREPSTDTQYF; cdr3_nt: TGTGCCAGCAGCCCTCACAGGGAACCTAGCACAGATACGCAGTATTTT
v_call: TRBV9; d_call: .; clone_size: few; j_call: TRBJ2-3; cdr3_aa: CASSAQDPTDTQYF; cdr3_nt: TGTGCCAGCAGCGCCCAGGACCCCACAGATACGCAGTATTTT
v_call: TRBV7-2; d_call: .; clone_size: many; j_call: TRBJ1-1; cdr3_aa: CASSLGYEAFF; cdr3_nt: TGTGCCAGCAGCTTAGGTTACGAAGCTTTCTTT
v_call: TRBV20-1; d_call: .; clone_size: few; j_call: TRBJ1-2; cdr3_aa: CSASVVGYGYTF; cdr3_nt: TGCAGTGCTAGTGTGGTCGGCTATGGCTACACCTTC
v_call: TRBV30; d_call: TRBD2; clone_size: many; j_call: TRBJ2-3; cdr3_aa: CAWSSGGRPGDTQYF; cdr3_nt: TGTGCCTGGAGTTCGGGCGGGAGGCCGGGTGATACGCAGTATTTT
v_call: TRBV2; d_call: .; clone_size: many; j_call: TRBJ2-7; cdr3_aa: CASSDSEDYEQYF; cdr3_nt: TGTGCCAGCAGTGATTCAGAAGACTACGAGCAGTACTTC
v_call: TRBV29-1; d_call: TRBD1; clone_size: many; j_call: TRBJ2-1; cdr3_aa: CSVVPTGRRNEQFF; cdr3_nt: TGCAGCGTTGTTCCGACAGGGCGGCGCAATGAGCAGTTCTTC
v_call: TRBV7-9; d_call: TRBD1; clone_size: .; j_call: TRBJ2-7; cdr3_aa: CAGGGQGYGQYF; cdr3_nt: TGTGCCGGGGGGGGACAGGGCTACGGGCAGTACTTC
v_call: TRBV5-1; d_call: .; clone_size: many; j_call: TRBJ1-4; cdr3_aa: CASSLAMGTGNEKLFF; cdr3_nt: TGCGCCAGCAGCTTGGCCATGGGTACGGGAAATGAAAAACTGTTTTTT
v_call: TRBV27; d_call: .; clone_size: many; j_call: TRBJ1-2; cdr3_aa: CASSSYTGIGVGYTF; cdr3_nt: TGTGCCAGCAGTTCATACACAGGGATCGGAGTCGGCTACACCTTC
v_call: TRBV2; d_call: .; clone_size: few; j_call: TRBJ1-2; cdr3_aa: CAIFVGGYTF; cdr3_nt: TGTGCCATATTCGTCGGAGGCTACACCTTC
v_call: TRBV14; d_call: TRBD1; clone_size: .; j_call: TRBJ2-7; cdr3_aa: CASSQGGQGYEQYF; cdr3_nt: TGTGCCAGCAGCCAAGGGGGACAGGGCTACGAGCAGTACTTC
v_call: TRBV9; d_call: TRBD1; clone_size: .; j_call: TRBJ1-2; cdr3_aa: CASSVASGGDYGYTF; cdr3_nt: TGTGCCAGCAGCGTAGCCTCAGGGGGCGACTATGGCTACACCTTC
v_call: TRBV5-5; d_call: .; clone_size: few; j_call: TRBJ1-3; cdr3_aa: CASSLEGKRTSGNTIYF; cdr3_nt: TGTGCCAGCAGCTTGGAGGGTAAGAGGACCTCTGGAAACACCATATATTTT
v_call: TRBV5-4; d_call: .; clone_size: .; j_call: TRBJ2-7; cdr3_aa: CASSRFEPSYEQYF; cdr3_nt: TGTGCCAGCAGCCGGTTTGAGCCCTCCTACGAGCAGTACTTC
v_call: TRBV3-1; d_call: .; clone_size: few; j_call: TRBJ2-7; cdr3_aa: CASSQAAGDFYEQYF; cdr3_nt: TGTGCCAGCAGCCAAGCGGCAGGAGATTTTTACGAGCAGTACTTC
v_call: TRBV5-6; d_call: .; clone_size: .; j_call: TRBJ1-5; cdr3_aa: CASSQINQPQHF; cdr3_nt: TGTGCCAGCAGCCAAATTAATCAGCCCCAGCATTTT
v_call: TRBV7-2; d_call: TRBD2; clone_size: many; j_call: TRBJ2-1; cdr3_aa: CASSLLAGRNEQFF; cdr3_nt: TGTGCCAGCAGCTTACTAGCGGGAAGGAATGAGCAGTTCTTC